The 26 T cell receptor beta chains presented below share a single source sample, sequenced in a study of T cell responses to AZD1222 COVID-19 vaccine. Only in-frame clones appear in the TCRdb table, and some are missing; sequencing was by immunoSEQ multiplex PCR. The sample lists roughly 150,000 clones, around 88% seen once, with over 1% in the top ten. The sequenced sample was peripheral blood, obtained 28 days after the second AZD1222 dose. The receptors were gathered from an adult who received the AZD1222 COVID-19 vaccine.

The chain couples TRBV7-8 to TRBJ2-7; 9 bases map to TRBD2. The V segment lost 0 bases and the J segment 2 bases; nucleotides outside the gene matches: 2. Germline V gives CDR1 SGHVS, CDR2 FQNEAQ. This CDR3 comprises 15 residues. In DNA form, the CDR3 reads TGTGCCAGCAGCTTAGCTAGCGGGGGTACCTACGAGCAGTACTTC. Its protein is CASSLASGGTYEQYF.

The chain uses TRBV6-5 and TRBJ2-7; tentative D call: TRBD1 (7 bases). Germline assignment: CDR1 MNHEY and CDR2 SVGAGI. V lost 7 bases to trimming and J lost 3 bases, with 13 bases between them. CDR3 size: 13 residues. The CDR3, as DNA: TGTGCCAGCACGGAGGGGGCGCGCTACGAGCAGTACTTC. This encodes CASTEGARYEQYF.

V is TRBV11-3 and J is TRBJ2-1; D is perhaps TRBD2 (6 bases). CDR1 and CDR2 from the germline V gene are SGHNT and YENEEA. The CDR3 extends over 16 amino acids. Between the trimmed V and J ends, which lost 5 bases and 0 bases, there was a span of 14 bases. CDR3 amino acids: CASSRAPGSSYNEQFF. CDR3 coding DNA: TGTGCCAGCAGCCGCGCCCCCGGGAGCTCCTACAATGAGCAGTTCTTC.

This chain links TRBV13 with TRBJ2-1; D is unresolved. V was clipped by 3 bases and J by 0 bases, with 15 bases between them. CDR1 and CDR2 (germline): PRHDT, FYEKMQ (reference sequence). This CDR3 is 17 amino acids long. The CDR3 DNA is TGTGCCAGCAGCTTTTTTCTGGGCATAAGCTCCTACAATGAGCAGTTCTTC. The encoded protein is CASSFFLGISSYNEQFF.

The V gene is TRBV29-1, the J gene TRBJ2-5; unclear D gene. The CDR3 length is 12 residues. Germline V gives CDR1 SQVTM, CDR2 ANQGSEA. Trimming took off 0 bases at V and 7 bases at J, with 9 bases between the two ends. The CDR3 region is CSVEEDLSTQYF. CDR3 sequence (DNA): TGCAGCGTTGAAGAGGATTTGTCGACCCAGTACTTC.

The chain joins TRBV4-2 to TRBJ1-1; 11 bases agree with TRBD1. The CDR3 is 18 residues long. The germline gives CDR1 LGHNA, CDR2 YNFKEQ. V was pared by 1 base and J by 6 bases, with 13 bases of the junction left unmatched. The CDR3 loop reads CASSQAELRDRGRAEAFF. The CDR3 nucleotides are TGTGCCAGCAGCCAAGCCGAACTCCGGGACAGGGGGAGGGCTGAAGCTTTCTTT.

V is TRBV25-1 and J is TRBJ2-7, with 7 bases fitting TRBD1. The germline V gene encodes CDR1 MGHDK and CDR2 SYGVNS. This CDR3 spans 14 amino acids. V trimming: 2 bases; J trimming: 3 bases; junction bases outside the gene matches: 4. The CDR3 nucleotides are TGTGCCAGCAGTGAAGAGGGGGCTGTCTACGAGCAGTACTTC. Its translation is CASSEEGAVYEQYF.

The J gene is TRBJ1-6, the V gene TRBV7-2, with TRBD1 as a possible D gene (6 bases). The CDR3 is 16 residues long. CDR1 and CDR2 from the germline V gene are SGHTA and FQGNSA. V lost 5 bases to trimming and J lost 0 bases, with 11 bases between them. In DNA form, the CDR3 reads TGTGCCAGCAGCCACGACAGGAGCTCCTATAATTCACCCCTCCACTTT. It is translated as CASSHDRSSYNSPLHF.

The chain couples TRBV3-1 (or the pseudogene TRBV3-2) to TRBJ2-7; 7 bases align to TRBD2. Germline V gives CDR1 LGHDT, CDR2 YNNKEL (reference sequence). V lost 1 base to trimming and J lost 10 bases; unmatched junction nucleotides: 10. CDR3 length equals 14 residues. CDR3 DNA sequence: TGTGCCAGCAGCCAAGGCTGGTCGGCGGGGGTACAGTACTTC. This sequence encodes CASSQGWSAGVQYF.

J is TRBJ1-2 and V is TRBV11-2; D remains unclear. V was shortened by 3 bases and J by 4 bases, with 9 bases between the two germline ends. There are 13 residues in the CDR3. In germline, CDR1 is SGHAT, CDR2 FQNNGV. The CDR3 DNA follows: TGTGCCAGCAGCTTCCAGAAAGTCTATGGCTACACCTTC. This gives the protein CASSFQKVYGYTF. The full variable domain, with the rest looked up from reference TRBV11-2 and TRBJ1-2, is EAGVAQSPRYKIIEKRQSVAFWCNPISGHATLYWYQQILGQGPKLLIQFQNNGVVDDSQLPKDRFSAERLKGVDSTLKIQPAKLEDSAVYLCASSFQKVYGYTFGSGTRLTVV.

The rearrangement uses TRBV27 and TRBJ2-5; 8 positions agree with TRBD2. Germline-derived CDR1 and CDR2 are MNHEY and SMNVEV (reference sequence). The CDR3 consists of 15 residues. J lost 5 bases, V lost 5 bases, and 10 bases had no gene match. In DNA, the CDR3 is TGTGCCAGCAGTCCAGACGGGAGGGGAGGGGAGACCCAGTACTTC. Its protein product is CASSPDGRGGETQYF.

The V gene is TRBV9, the J gene TRBJ2-3; the D is unclear. The V and J ends lost 4 bases and 0 bases respectively, with 15 bases between them. Germline V gene sequence: CDR1 SGDLS, CDR2 YYNGEE. The CDR3 has 16 amino acids. CDR3 nucleotide sequence: TGTGCCAGCAGCCCCGACATACTGGCGAGCACAGATACGCAGTATTTT. Its protein product is CASSPDILASTDTQYF.

The J gene is TRBJ2-7, the V gene TRBV10-3, with D tentatively TRBD1 or TRBD2 (5 bases each). This CDR3 has 15 residues. V shed 10 bases and J shed 4 bases, with 23 bases lying between them. Germline V lookup: CDR1 ENHRY, CDR2 SYGVKD. The CDR3 loop is CATGAVKGLRYEQYF. The CDR3 DNA follows: TGTGCCACCGGGGCGGTGAAGGGGTTACGGTACGAGCAGTACTTC.

This clone was seen a single time. The chain joins TRBV19 to TRBJ2-1; 9 bases are shared with TRBD1. Germline V CDR1 and CDR2: LNHDA, SQIVND (reference sequence). Trimming took 1 base from V and 9 from J; bases not matched to a gene: 4. This CDR3 is 14 amino acids long. Here the CDR3 DNA reads TGTGCCAGTAGTATAGGACAGGGGGGTAGTGAGCAGTTCTTC. Its translation: CASSIGQGGSEQFF. The full variable domain, rest sourced from reference TRBV19 and TRBJ2-1, is DGGITQSPKYLFRKEGQNVTLSCEQNLNHDAMYWYRQDPGQGLRLIYYSQIVNDFQKGDIAEGYSVSREKKESFPLTVTSAQKNPTAFYLCASSIGQGGSEQFFGPGTRLTVL.

The genes are TRBV5-1 and TRBJ2-7; 8 nucleotides align to TRBD2. The CDR3 is made up of 14 amino acids. The junction had 4 bases not matched to a gene; V was cut back by 0 bases and J by 5 bases. Looked up from germline, CDR1 is SGHRS and CDR2 is YFSETQ. CDR3 nucleotides: TGCGCCAGCAGCTTGGTAGCGGGGATTCACGAGCAGTACTTC. Protein product: CASSLVAGIHEQYF.

The gene calls are TRBV27 and TRBJ2-1; tentatively, D is TRBD1 or TRBD2 (5 bases each). This CDR3 is 17 amino acids long. Germline V lookup: CDR1 MNHEY, CDR2 SMNVEV (reference sequence). V was cut by 0 bases and J by 0 bases, with 12 bases left in between. The CDR3 sequence is CASSLSSGLSSYNEQFF. The CDR3 nucleotides are TGTGCCAGCAGTTTATCGTCGGGGCTGAGCTCCTACAATGAGCAGTTCTTC.

The rearrangement links TRBV18 to TRBJ2-1; maybe TRBD2 (5 bases). The V gene's germline CDR1 is KGHSH and CDR2 LQKENI. The CDR3 has 15 residues. The V end lost 3 bases, the J end lost 7 bases, and 16 bases lay between the germline ends. The CDR3: CASSPSSAWRNEQFF. The DNA of the CDR3 is TGTGCCAGCTCACCCTCGAGCGCGTGGAGGAATGAGCAGTTCTTC.

V and J are TRBV2 and TRBJ1-5; 8 nucleotides agree with TRBD1. Germline V gene data show CDR1 as SNHLY and CDR2 as FYNNEI. V lost 3 bases and J lost 2; bases outside the gene matches: 3. The length of the CDR3 is 15 residues. CDR3 coding DNA: TGTGCCAGCAGTGATGGGACAGGACGCAATCAGCCCCAGCATTTT. It translates to CASSDGTGRNQPQHF.

This rearrangement joins TRBV3-1 (or the pseudogene TRBV3-2) to TRBJ1-6; 8 bases match TRBD1. Germline V gene lookup returns CDR1 LGHDT and CDR2 YNNKEL (reference sequence). V gave up 5 bases and J gave up 7 bases; unmatched junction bases: 13. This CDR3 contains 17 residues. The DNA for the CDR3 is TGTGCCAGCAGCGATAGGACCCGGGACAGGAGAAATTCACCCCTCCACTTT. This encodes CASSDRTRDRRNSPLHF.

This clone turned up a few times. The chain is built from TRBV3-1 (or the pseudogene TRBV3-2) and TRBJ2-2, with D unclear. Germline CDR1 and CDR2: LGHDT and YNNKEL (reference sequence). This CDR3 comprises 13 residues. V lost 3 bases, J lost 5 bases, and 7 bases lay in between. The CDR3 DNA reads TGTGCCAGCAGCCACAGTGGGACCGGGGAGCTGTTTTTT. It translates to CASSHSGTGELFF.

CDR3 nucleotides: TGCGCCAGCAGTGAGGGGGTCAGGGTGGGCACTGAAGCTTTCTTT. Translating it yields CASSEGVRVGTEAFF. This chain joins TRBV10-2 and TRBJ1-1, with D maybe TRBD1 (5 bases). This CDR3 is 15 amino acids long. V gave up 2 bases and J gave up 4 bases, with 14 bases separating them. CDR1 is WSHSY, CDR2 SAAADI, per germline.

The gene calls are TRBV5-6 and TRBJ1-5; no clear D gene. The CDR3 is made up of 16 amino acids. Between the trimmed V and J ends, which lost 1 base and 3 bases, there was a span of 14 bases. The germline V gene has CDR1 SGHDT and CDR2 YYEEEE. In DNA form, the CDR3 reads TGTGCCAGCAGCTTGAGGAGCCAAGCTTACAATCAGCCCCAGCATTTT. Its protein is CASSLRSQAYNQPQHF.

V gene TRBV5-5 combines with J gene TRBJ2-3; 7 nucleotides line up with TRBD2. With 4 bases clipped from V and 2 bases from J, the junction kept 13 bases outside the gene matches. This CDR3 is built from 17 residues. Per the germline V gene, CDR1 is SGHKS and CDR2 is YYEKEE (reference sequence). Here the CDR3 reads CASSPKPSGANTDTQYF. In DNA form, the CDR3 reads TGTGCCAGCAGCCCCAAACCCAGCGGGGCTAACACAGATACGCAGTATTTT.

This chain connects TRBV19 to TRBJ1-1; the D is unclear. Deletions cut 9 bases from V and 1 base from J, with 9 bases between. Per the germline V gene, CDR1 is LNHDA and CDR2 is SQIVND (reference sequence). CDR3 size: 12 residues. The CDR3 DNA is TGTGCCAGCACTCCCGGGAACACTGAAGCTTTCTTT. Translation: CASTPGNTEAFF.

The chain carries TRBV7-8 and TRBJ2-7; no reliable D call. The CDR3 sequence is 13 residues long. Trimming stripped 3 bases from V and 4 bases from J, with 10 bases between. The germline V gene encodes CDR1 SGHVS and CDR2 FQNEAQ. In DNA form, the CDR3 reads TGTGCCAGCAGCTTGGGTCCTCGATACGAGCAGTACTTC. Protein sequence: CASSLGPRYEQYF.

V and J are TRBV5-6 and TRBJ2-5; D may be TRBD2 (6 bases). Per germline, CDR1 SGHDT and CDR2 YYEEEE. V lost 8 bases and J 2 bases, leaving 16 bases between the germline ends. This CDR3 has 14 amino acids. CDR3 nucleotides: TGTGCCAGTCAGAAACGGGGAGGACAAGAGACCCAGTACTTC. It yields the protein CASQKRGGQETQYF.